Below are 22 T cell receptor beta chains sequenced from a single sample in a study of blood T cell repertoires in COVID-19. Measured with immunoSEQ multiplex PCR; TCRdb has only the in-frame clones, and not every one. The data hold around 240,000 clones, with approximately 82% observed a single time. What was sequenced was peripheral blood. The source of these receptors is a woman aged 80 or over with acute or convalescent COVID-19.

The J gene is TRBJ2-7, the V gene TRBV19; 8 positions match TRBD1. Germline V gene sequence: CDR1 LNHDA, CDR2 SQIVND (reference sequence). The CDR3 length is 15 residues. The V segment lost 5 bases and the J segment 2 bases; nucleotides outside the gene matches: 8. The CDR3 loop reads CASSPLAGGTYEQYF. The CDR3 DNA reads as TGTGCCAGTAGTCCTCTCGCAGGGGGCACCTACGAGCAGTACTTC.

The chain couples TRBV28 to TRBJ1-2; D may be TRBD1 (5 bases). Germline V lookup: CDR1 MDHEN, CDR2 SYDVKM. The CDR3 contains 12 residues. V shed 1 base and J shed 5 bases, with 5 bases lying between them. The CDR3 here is CASSLSGYGYTF. In DNA, the CDR3 is TGTGCCAGCAGTTTATCAGGGTATGGCTACACCTTC.

The J gene is TRBJ1-2, the V gene TRBV25-1; possible D gene TRBD1, 5 bases. Germline V gene sequence: CDR1 MGHDK, CDR2 SYGVNS. V was pared by 3 bases and J by 5 bases, with 16 bases between. CDR3 length: 15 amino acids. DNA for the CDR3: TGTGCCAGCAGTGATGGTGGCAGGGCGGGGTATGGCTACACCTTC. Its translation: CASSDGGRAGYGYTF.

The V call is TRBV5-6, the J call TRBJ2-2; 8 bases match TRBD2. Germline assignment: CDR1 SGHDT and CDR2 YYEEEE. V lost 4 bases, J lost 5 bases, and 7 bases stayed unmatched. This CDR3 has 15 amino acids. The CDR3 DNA sequence: TGTGCCAGCAGCCTAAGCGGGAGAGGGACCGGGGAGCTGTTTTTT. Protein: CASSLSGRGTGELFF.

The V gene is TRBV4-2, the J gene TRBJ1-2; tentative D call: TRBD1 (5 bases). CDR1 is LGHNA, CDR2 YNFKEQ, per germline. CDR3 size: 18 residues. Trimming cost V 0 bases and J 4 bases, with 21 bases left between them. CDR3 nucleotides: TGTGCCAGCAGCCAAGAGGGGCAGGGAAGTAAATCTATCTATGGCTACACCTTC. Translation: CASSQEGQGSKSIYGYTF.

CDR3 amino acids: CASTPVRSGANTGELFF. The CDR3 nucleotides are TGTGCCAGCACCCCCGTTCGGAGCGGGGCGAACACCGGGGAGCTGTTTTTT. V gene TRBV3-1 (or the pseudogene TRBV3-2) combines with J gene TRBJ2-2; TRBD2 matches at 7 bases. This CDR3 is 17 amino acids long. Trimming took 7 bases from V and 0 from J; bases not matched to a gene: 11. Germline V gene sequence: CDR1 LGHDT, CDR2 YNNKEL (reference sequence).

This chain links TRBV5-1 with TRBJ2-1; TRBD2 matches at 9 bases. V shed 0 bases, J shed 9 bases, and the junction held 7 bases outside the gene matches. CDR3 length equals 15 residues. Germline V lookup: CDR1 SGHRS, CDR2 YFSETQ. CDR3: CASSLVAGGPSEQFF. The CDR3 nucleotides read TGCGCCAGCAGCTTGGTGGCGGGAGGGCCTAGTGAGCAGTTCTTC. Supplemented by reference TRBV5-1 and TRBJ2-1, the full variable domain reads KAGVTQTPRYLIKTRGQQVTLSCSPISGHRSVSWYQQTPGQGLQFLFEYFSETQRNKGNFPGRFSGRQFSNSRSEMNVSTLELGDSALYLCASSLVAGGPSEQFFGPGTRLTVL.

This clone was seen a few times. The rearrangement joins TRBV5-4 to TRBJ1-4, with a weak D call TRBD1 (6 bases). The ends were cut back, 5 bases at V and 7 bases at J, with 12 bases in the middle. The CDR3 extends over 13 amino acids. In germline, CDR1 is SGHNT, CDR2 YYREEE (reference sequence). CDR3 region: CASRQTGSEKLFF. For the CDR3, the DNA is TGTGCCAGCAGACAGACAGGATCTGAAAAACTGTTTTTT. The full variable domain, its missing parts supplied by reference TRBV5-4 and TRBJ1-4, is ETGVTQSPTHLIKTRGQQVTLRCSSQSGHNTVSWYQQALGQGPQFIFQYYREEENGRGNFPPRFSGLQFPNYSSELNVNALELDDSALYLCASRQTGSEKLFFGSGTQLSVL.

This rearrangement joins TRBV7-9 to TRBJ2-7; the match to TRBD1 covers 7 bases. Trimming removed 4 bases from V and 2 bases from J; junction bases left unmatched: 5. CDR1 and CDR2 from the germline V gene are SEHNR and FQNEAQ (reference sequence). This CDR3 has 14 residues. The CDR3 loop is CASSSGTATYEQYF. In DNA form, the CDR3 reads TGTGCCAGCAGCTCCGGGACAGCTACCTACGAGCAGTACTTC.

The chain uses TRBV7-2 and TRBJ2-5; a possible D gene is TRBD2 (6 bases). The CDR3 runs to 15 residues. Trimming cost V 4 bases and J 5 bases, with 17 bases left between them. CDR1 is SGHTA and CDR2 is FQGNSA in the germline V gene. This CDR3 is CASSWGTSRGETQYF. In nucleotides, the CDR3 is TGTGCCAGCAGCTGGGGGACTTCCCGAGGGGAGACCCAGTACTTC. Together with reference TRBV7-2 and TRBJ2-5, the CDR3 gives the full variable domain: GAGVSQSPSNKVTEKGKDVELRCDPISGHTALYWYRQSLGQGLEFLIYFQGNSAPDKSGLPSDRFSAERTGGSVSTLTIQRTQQEDSAVYLCASSWGTSRGETQYFGPGTRLLVL.

As for this clone: The junction departs from the called germline gene at one end, perhaps through a read error. J is TRBJ2-5 and V is TRBV7-7; 14 bases agree with TRBD2. The CDR3 consists of 16 residues. Germline CDR1 and CDR2: SSHAT and FNYEAQ (reference sequence). The DNA for the CDR3 is TGTGCTAGCAGCCCAAGGACTAGCGGGAGGTCGGAGACCCAGTACTTC. It specifies CASSPRTSGRSETQYF.

The V call is TRBV5-1, the J call TRBJ2-7; 7 bases map to TRBD1. V lost 4 bases and J lost 4; bases outside the gene matches: 5. Germline-derived CDR1 and CDR2 are SGHRS and YFSETQ. The CDR3 loop spans 13 amino acids. As DNA, the CDR3 is TGCGCCAGCAGCACAGGGGTTGGTTACGAGCAGTACTTC. Translating it yields CASSTGVGYEQYF.

The chain employs TRBV27 and TRBJ2-1, with 7 bases that match TRBD2. This CDR3 has 15 residues. After removal of 6 bases from V and 2 bases from J, the junction contained 7 bases not matched to a gene. Germline V gives CDR1 MNHEY, CDR2 SMNVEV (reference sequence). The CDR3 spells CASSGGRGTYNEQFF. In DNA, the CDR3 is TGTGCCAGCAGCGGCGGGAGAGGGACCTACAATGAGCAGTTCTTC.

The chain employs TRBV19 and TRBJ2-1; D gene ambiguous. The CDR3 runs 12 residues. The V gene's germline CDR1 is LNHDA and CDR2 SQIVND (reference sequence). V was cut by 4 bases and J by 4 bases, with 5 bases left in between. The CDR3 coding sequence is TGTGCCAGTAGTAATGAGTACAATGAGCAGTTCTTC. Residues: CASSNEYNEQFF.

The CDR3 DNA reads as TGCGCCAGCAGCCCCGGGACAGGGCTAGCTAACTATGGCTACACCTTC. Amino acids: CASSPGTGLANYGYTF. The chain recombines TRBV4-3 with TRBJ1-2; 9 bases match TRBD1. Per germline, CDR1 LGHNA and CDR2 YSLEER. The CDR3 sequence is 16 residues long. V gave up 4 bases and J gave up 0 bases; unmatched junction bases: 6.

The J gene is TRBJ2-1, the V gene TRBV30, with TRBD2 matching 13 bases. The CDR3 covers 18 residues. Trimming removed 2 bases from V and 3 bases from J; junction bases left unmatched: 10. Germline V CDR1 and CDR2: GTSNPN, SVGIG (reference sequence). The CDR3 region has the DNA TGTGCCTGGAGTCCCCATATGGGACTAGCGGGACTCTACAATGAGCAGTTCTTC. This gives the protein CAWSPHMGLAGLYNEQFF.

This sequence joins TRBV5-4 and TRBJ2-1, with D perhaps matching TRBD2 (7 bases). Germline V CDR1 and CDR2: SGHNT, YYREEE (reference sequence). CDR3 length: 16 amino acids. V lost 4 bases, J lost 6 bases, and 20 bases lay in between. The CDR3 DNA reads as TGTGCCAGCAGCCTAGGGGGGGCGCGTCCCGGCAATGAGCAGTTCTTC. Translation gives CASSLGGARPGNEQFF.

This clone was seen just once. A read error may account for a junction end that differs from germline. V usage is TRBV9 and J usage is TRBJ2-1; no firm D call. The CDR3 totals 16 residues. Germline assignment: CDR1 SGDLS and CDR2 YYNGEE. This CDR3 reads CASSPQAVLPYTEQFF. DNA for the CDR3: TGTGCCAGCAGCCCCCAGGCCGTCCTACCCTACACTGAGCAGTTCTTC.

CDR3 region: CASRGGGTDYEQYF. For the CDR3, the DNA is TGTGCCAGCAGGGGGGGAGGAACAGACTACGAGCAGTACTTC. V gene TRBV28 combines with J gene TRBJ2-7; D might be TRBD2 (6 bases). This CDR3 has 14 residues. Trimming left V 6 bases short and J 3 bases short, with 15 bases between. Germline values: CDR1 MDHEN, CDR2 SYDVKM. Full variable domain (remainder filled in from reference TRBV28 and TRBJ2-7): DVKVTQSSRYLVKRTGEKVFLECVQDMDHENMFWYRQDPGLGLRLIYFSYDVKMKEKGDIPEGYSVSREKKERFSLILESASTNQTSMYLCASRGGGTDYEQYFGPGTRLTVT.

The rearrangement uses TRBV29-1 and TRBJ2-5, with TRBD1 identical over 8 bases. The germline CDR1 and CDR2 sequences are SQVTM and ANQGSEA. After removal of 2 bases from V and 5 bases from J, the junction contained 10 bases not matched to a gene. The CDR3 runs to 15 residues. The CDR3 spells CSVEKVGTGGETQYF. CDR3 nucleotide sequence: TGCAGCGTTGAAAAGGTCGGGACAGGAGGGGAGACCCAGTACTTC.

The sample holds one count of this clone. CDR3 nucleotide sequence: TGTGCCAGCAGCCGGGACAGGGGCACCGGGGAGCTGTTTTTT. This gives the protein CASSRDRGTGELFF. The rearrangement uses TRBV14 and TRBJ2-2; 10 positions match TRBD1. Germline values: CDR1 SGHDN, CDR2 FVKESK. The CDR3 contains 14 residues. V lost 4 bases to trimming and J lost 4 bases; unmatched junction nucleotides: 0.

The V gene is TRBV3-1 (or the pseudogene TRBV3-2), the J gene TRBJ2-1; no clear D. CDR3 length: 12 amino acids. Germline CDR1 reads LGHDT; CDR2 reads YNNKEL (reference sequence). Trimming left V 6 bases short and J 4 bases short, with 7 bases between. CDR3 sequence: CASSRLYNEQFF. As DNA, the CDR3 is TGTGCCAGCAGTCGACTGTACAATGAGCAGTTCTTC.